The present T cell receptor (beta chain) was sequenced within a study of vaccination effects on CD4 cells after COVID-19. Study outcomes and limitations: In healthy vaccinees, only 1 of 255 vaccine-induced clones cross-reacted with common cold coronaviruses. Clonal contraction was marked in infection- and vaccine-induced clones late after vaccination.

The V and J ends lost 3 bases and 3 bases, in that order; junction bases with no gene match: 10. Germline V gene sequence: CDR1 SQVTM, CDR2 ANQGSEA. The CDR3 totals 15 residues. CD4+ T cell isolation took place after 10 days of culture. Two doses of BNT162b2 or mRNA-1273 vaccine were administered to participants. Cells had half their medium changed to IL-2 medium on days 3 and 7. Turning to this clone: Its antigen is not known.

The data were produced by immunoSEQ multiplex PCR, yet TCRdb's version contains in-frame clones alone and is incomplete. The table lists about 57,000 clones, about 78% of them singletons, with about 4.4% in the top ten. The chain links TRBV29-1 to TRBJ2-7; 8 bases map to TRBD2. The specimen was CD4+ T cells from PBMCs cultured without peptide, collected after COVID-19 vaccination. The sequence derives from a human donor who received a COVID-19 vaccine. DNA for the CDR3: TGCAGCGTTGATCATAGCGGGGACCTTGGCTACGAGCAGTACTTC. Translating it yields CSVDHSGDLGYEQYF.